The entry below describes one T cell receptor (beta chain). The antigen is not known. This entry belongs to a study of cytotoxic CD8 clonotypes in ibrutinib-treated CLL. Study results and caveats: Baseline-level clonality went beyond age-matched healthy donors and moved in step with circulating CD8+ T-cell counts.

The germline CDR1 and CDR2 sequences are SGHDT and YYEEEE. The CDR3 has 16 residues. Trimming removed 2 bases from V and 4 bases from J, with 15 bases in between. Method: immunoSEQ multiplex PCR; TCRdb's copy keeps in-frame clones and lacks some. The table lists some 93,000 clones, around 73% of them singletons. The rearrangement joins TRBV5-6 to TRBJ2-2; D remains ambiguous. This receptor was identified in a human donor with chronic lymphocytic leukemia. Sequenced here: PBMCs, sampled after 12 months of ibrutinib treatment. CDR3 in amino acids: CASSFFRSVITGELFF. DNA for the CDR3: TGTGCCAGCAGCTTTTTCCGCAGCGTTATCACCGGGGAGCTGTTTTTT.